A selection of T cell receptor beta chains follows, all from one sample in a study of T cells expressing NK-cell markers. After re-calling the 5' RACE reads, TCRdb lists one entry per CDR3 protein, DNA absent. This sample's table reports some 190,000 distinct CDR3 sequences. Sequenced sample: blood T cells: a sorted CD56 or NKG2C T cell subset, CD4+ or CD8+ T cells, or bulk PBMC T cells (not recorded which). All receptors come from a man aged 18 to 69 in good health. The CDR3 runs from the conserved cysteine through the conserved F or W. The order of the fields is J gene, V gene, CDR3 protein.

>TRBJ1-2|TRBV14
CASSQDRGTGLAYGYTF
>TRBJ1-2|TRBV29-1
CSASEGVRGYGYTF
>TRBJ2-3|TRBV12-3/TRBV12-4
CASLDPLWADTQYF
>TRBJ2-7|TRBV2
CASRHSYEQYF
>TRBJ1-2|TRBV12-3/TRBV12-4
CASSLNLLGTGLYGYTF
>TRBJ2-2|TRBV6-1
CASGPTPWGSTGELFF
>TRBJ2-7|TRBV29-1
CSVEDGPSEQYF
>TRBJ2-4|TRBV28
CASFDLAGGSNLSAKNIQYF
>TRBJ2-3|TRBV18
CASSPGDRGTFTDTQYF
>TRBJ2-3|TRBV3-1
CASSQDRRTSGGPGDTQYF
>TRBJ1-5|TRBV10-3
CAISEGGNQPQHF
>TRBJ1-1|TRBV3-1
CASSQVTAPTRNTEAFF
>TRBJ2-1|TRBV4-1
CASSPPGGGAVYNEQFF
>TRBJ2-5|TRBV27
CASSSDVGETQYF
>TRBJ2-3|TRBV7-3
CASSLMGGSPTDTQYF
>TRBJ2-7|TRBV20-1
CSARDLLREAANEQYF
>TRBJ2-2|TRBV6-5
CASSYHRDSPGELFF
>TRBJ2-3|TRBV7-9
CASSLVRDLTDTQYF
>TRBJ2-5|TRBV3-1
CASSQATSLVETQYF
>TRBJ2-5|TRBV6-5
CASSSRLAGARETQYF
>TRBJ1-4|TRBV5-1
CASSLGGGREKLFF
>TRBJ2-7|TRBV9
CASSDSPGQILGGSSYEQYF
>TRBJ2-7|TRBV20-1
CSASPRVPSYEQYF
>TRBJ2-1|TRBV5-6
CASGTDYNEQFF